This TCR beta chain was retrieved from a study of T cell repertoires in cytomegalovirus infection. For the study at large: Public TCR beta signatures marked donors with CMV infection and the matching HLA.

Study outcomes and limitations: In two of eight donors, the top clonotype was HLA-C-restricted CMV-specific. Identification of carriers of CMV plus the relevant HLA was achieved through cumulative public TCR beta family frequency.

TCRdb processed the reads anew with MiXCR; each CDR3 protein has one entry. The top ten hold 6.5% to 10% of the sample, which has 630,000 or so distinct CDR3 sequences, approximately 24% seen once. For this clonotype: Its specificity is unknown.

Trimming left V 8 bases short and J 4 bases short, with 16 bases between. This CDR3 spans 14 amino acids. Looked up from germline, CDR1 is ENHRY and CDR2 is SYGVKD. The clonotype comes from a human donor in good health (CMV status not recorded). Some clones in this sample may be carry-over from other donors' samples. Sequenced input: CD8+ T cells from PBMCs. The chain is built from TRBV10-3 and TRBJ2-3; D is tentatively TRBD1 or TRBD2 (5 bases each). The CDR3 reads CAIGSWGSSDTQYF. The CDR3 nucleotides are TGTGCCATCGGGTCGTGGGGGAGTTCAGATACGCAGTATTTT.